This is a list of T cell receptor beta chains from one sample in a study of PD-1 blockade in classical Hodgkin lymphoma. TCRdb keeps only in-frame clones here, not all; method: immunoSEQ multiplex PCR. The sample includes under 35,000 clones, more than 80% of them seen just once. Specimen: CD4+ T cells from blood. These receptors were taken from a human donor with classical Hodgkin lymphoma. Both conserved end residues are part of each CDR3. The D gene is left open where the match is weak. A row's size may be missing; if present it is once, few, many or a size class.

V gene	J gene	clone size	D gene	CDR3 DNA	CDR3 protein
TRBV5-1	TRBJ2-1	once	TRBD1	TGCGCCAGCAAAGGTTCCGGGACAGGGGTCCCCAATGAGCAGTTCTTC	CASKGSGTGVPNEQFF
TRBV30	TRBJ1-6	-	-	TGTGCCTGGAGCCCCGCGTCTGGCTATAATTCACCCCTCCACTTT	CAWSPASGYNSPLHF
TRBV9	TRBJ2-1	once	-	TGTGCCAGCAGCGTAACAGGGAGGGCCCTCAATGAGCAGTTCTTC	CASSVTGRALNEQFF
TRBV28	TRBJ2-6	-	TRBD1	TGTGCCAGCAGTCGTCCGGGACAGGTTTCCCCTGGGGCCAACGTCCTGACTTTC	CASSRPGQVSPGANVLTF
TRBV18	TRBJ2-6	once	-	TGTGCCAGCTCACCGACAGGTCCGACCTCTGGGGCCAACGTCCTGACTTTC	CASSPTGPTSGANVLTF
TRBV9	TRBJ2-1	-	-	TGTGCCAGCAGCGCTCCGAGCGGTCCTTCCTACAATGAGCAGTTCTTC	CASSAPSGPSYNEQFF
TRBV10-1	TRBJ2-1	-	TRBD1	TGCGCCAGCCAAGGGACAGGGTGGAATGAGCAGTTCTTC	CASQGTGWNEQFF
TRBV27	TRBJ2-5	-	TRBD1	TGTGCCAGCAGTCCTAACAGGGGGCAAGAGACCCAGTACTTC	CASSPNRGQETQYF
TRBV7-2	TRBJ2-3	-	-	TGTGCCAGCAGCGAGGTGGCGACCGAGAGCACAGATACGCAGTATTTT	CASSEVATESTDTQYF
TRBV7-9	TRBJ2-5	-	-	TGTGCCAGCAGCAAAGGACAGACCCAAGAGACCCAGTACTTC	CASSKGQTQETQYF
TRBV28	TRBJ1-5	few	-	TGTGCCAGCAGCCCCGGAGGAAGCAATCAGCCCCAGCATTTT	CASSPGGSNQPQHF
TRBV6-5	TRBJ1-2	-	-	TGTGCCAGCAGTTATTCAAAAACAGGGAGGCACTATGGCTACACCTTC	CASSYSKTGRHYGYTF
TRBV7-6	TRBJ2-3	once	-	TGTGCCAGCAGCTTACGTCAGAGTGGCACGCAGTATTTT	CASSLRQSGTQYF
TRBV28	TRBJ1-1	-	-	TGTGCCAGCAGCCGCTTACCGAGGGGATCAACTGAAGCTTTCTTT	CASSRLPRGSTEAFF
TRBV6-1	TRBJ2-7	-	-	TGTGCCACCCGAGCCATGCCGGGGTCCTACGAGCAGTACTTC	CATRAMPGSYEQYF
TRBV27	TRBJ2-7	-	-	TGTGCCAGCACCGCTAGCTCCTACGAGCAGTACTTC	CASTASSYEQYF
TRBV19	TRBJ1-4	-	-	TGTGCCGTCGGGGGGGCGGGAGAAAAACTGTTTTTT	CAVGGAGEKLFF
TRBV2	TRBJ2-2	-	-	TGTGCCAGCACGGCGGAAAGCCCAATGAACACCGGGGAGCTGTTTTTT	CASTAESPMNTGELFF
TRBV5-1	TRBJ2-3	-	-	TGCGCCAGCAGCTTGTTTCGACTTCAAACCGATACGCAGTATTTT	CASSLFRLQTDTQYF
TRBV10-3	TRBJ2-2	-	TRBD2	TGTGCCATCAGTGGACTAGCGGCTAACACCGGGGAGCTGTTTTTT	CAISGLAANTGELFF
TRBV5-1	TRBJ1-4	-	-	TGCGCCACCGGTCAGGGGTTAGCTAATGAAAAACTGTTTTTT	CATGQGLANEKLFF
TRBV30	TRBJ1-4	-	TRBD1	TGTGCCTGGAGTGTACCCAGGGGGCGCCCCGGTGAAAAACTGTTTTTT	CAWSVPRGRPGEKLFF
TRBV7-2	TRBJ1-3	-	-	TGTGCCAGCAGCTTAGACCACAGCCCACTAGGCACCATATATTTT	CASSLDHSPLGTIYF
TRBV29-1	TRBJ2-2	few	-	TGCAGCGTTGATCGCACGAACACCGGGGAGCTGTTTTTT	CSVDRTNTGELFF
TRBV5-1	TRBJ1-1	-	-	TGCGCCAGCAGCTTGATGGGACACACTGAAGCTTTCTTT	CASSLMGHTEAFF
TRBV7-8	TRBJ2-3	-	TRBD1	TGTGCCAGCACCATCCCGGGACAGGGCTCGACAGATACGCAGTATTTT	CASTIPGQGSTDTQYF
TRBV5-4	TRBJ2-7	-	-	TGTGCCAGCAGCTTAGTTGCAGGGACTTTCTCCTACGAGCAGTACTTC	CASSLVAGTFSYEQYF
TRBV6-6	TRBJ2-5	-	-	TGTGCCAGCAGGGACTGGACACTCAAGCAAGAGACCCAGTACTTC	CASRDWTLKQETQYF
TRBV18	TRBJ2-2	few	TRBD2	TGTGCCAGCTCACCACCTATCAGCGGGATTCACACCGGGGAGCTGTTTTTT	CASSPPISGIHTGELFF
TRBV28	TRBJ1-1	-	-	TGTGCCAGCAGTTTATCTGCTGGTTTCAGGGAAGCTTTCTTT	CASSLSAGFREAFF
TRBV2	TRBJ1-2	few	-	TGTGCCAGCAGCGTCGAGGGCAGAGGTACCTATGGCTACACCTTC	CASSVEGRGTYGYTF
TRBV5-1	TRBJ2-1	-	-	TGCGCCAGCAGCAGGGGGGAGGGGTTCGGTGAGCAGTTCTTC	CASSRGEGFGEQFF
TRBV29-1	TRBJ2-1	once	TRBD2	TGCAGCGTTGAAGAGATGGGACTAGCCGAGTCCTACAATGAGCAGTTCTTC	CSVEEMGLAESYNEQFF
TRBV6-1	TRBJ2-4	-	-	TGTGCCAGCTCTCCGTTGGAAGCCAAAAACATTCAGTACTTC	CASSPLEAKNIQYF
TRBV19	TRBJ1-5	-	TRBD1	TGTGCCAGTAGCCCCTTTATACAGGGGCATCAGCCCCAGCATTTT	CASSPFIQGHQPQHF
TRBV6-1	TRBJ2-5	-	-	TGTGCCAGCAGTGAACAGGGAGAGACCCAGTACTTC	CASSEQGETQYF
TRBV5-1	TRBJ1-2	-	-	TGCGCCAGCAGCTCGGAGGGTATAAACTATGGCTACACCTTC	CASSSEGINYGYTF
TRBV4-3	TRBJ2-1	-	-	TGCGCCAGCAGCCAAGATCTGGGGGAGGCCTACAATGAGCAGTTCTTC	CASSQDLGEAYNEQFF
TRBV10-1	TRBJ1-2	-	-	TGCGCCACCTCTCAGGGGACGAACTATGGCTACACCTTC	CATSQGTNYGYTF
TRBV5-1	TRBJ1-2	-	-	TGCGCCAGCAGCTTAGGGGACCGGAACTATGGCTACACCTTC	CASSLGDRNYGYTF
TRBV15	TRBJ2-5	-	TRBD1	TGTGCCACCAGCAGGACCCGGAACAGGGGGCAGGAGACCCAGTACTTC	CATSRTRNRGQETQYF
TRBV7-3	TRBJ2-3	-	TRBD2	TGTGCCAGCAGCCTAGCGGCACCCACAGATACGCAGTATTTT	CASSLAAPTDTQYF
TRBV6-5	TRBJ2-2	-	-	TGTGCCAGCAGTTACGGAGCCGGCGCCGGGGAGCTGTTTTTT	CASSYGAGAGELFF
TRBV10-3	TRBJ2-2	-	-	TGTGCCATCAGGGTGGGGCAGGGGAACACCGGGGAGCTGTTTTTT	CAIRVGQGNTGELFF
TRBV28	TRBJ1-2	-	-	TGTGCCAGCAGTGAAGCAGCGGCGGCGGGAATCTATGGCTACACCTTC	CASSEAAAAGIYGYTF
TRBV7-9	TRBJ1-2	-	-	TGTGCCAGCACAAACCTCCGGGACGGACTCTATGGCTACACCTTC	CASTNLRDGLYGYTF
TRBV6-5	TRBJ2-2	-	-	TGTGCCAGCAGTTACGGAAGGAACACCGGGGAGCTGTTTTTT	CASSYGRNTGELFF
TRBV4-3	TRBJ2-3	-	TRBD2	TGCGCCAGCAGCCAAGCGCTCTCTGATGGTGGCAGTAGCGGGAAGCAGTATTTT	CASSQALSDGGSSGKQYF
TRBV9	TRBJ2-1	-	-	TGTGCCAGCAGCGGACGGGACTTCGACAATGAGCAGTTCTTC	CASSGRDFDNEQFF
TRBV5-5	TRBJ1-5	-	-	TGTGCCAGCAGAGAGCTTGGGAGGGGCACCCATAGCAATCAGCCCCAGCATTTT	CASRELGRGTHSNQPQHF